One sample yielded the 19 T cell receptor beta chains listed below, sequenced in a study of blood T cell repertoires in COVID-19. This table comes from immunoSEQ multiplex PCR, and its TCRdb copy is limited to in-frame clones, with some not included. The sample yields approximately 12,000 clones, around 80% seen once. The sequencing sample was made of peripheral blood. These receptors were taken from a man aged 80 or over with acute or convalescent COVID-19.

This chain uses TRBV5-8 with TRBJ2-6; 7 nucleotides agree with TRBD1. The germline V gene encodes CDR1 SGHTS and CDR2 YDEGEE. With 4 bases clipped from V and 0 bases from J, the junction kept 1 base outside the gene matches. The CDR3 is 15 amino acids. CDR3 DNA: TGTGCCAGCAGCAGGGACAGCTCTGGGGCCAACGTCCTGACTTTC. It codes for CASSRDSSGANVLTF.

This clone was picked up a small number of times. The chain couples TRBV3-1 (or the pseudogene TRBV3-2) to TRBJ2-5, with D possibly TRBD1 on 6 matching bases. From germline, CDR1 is LGHDT and CDR2 YNNKEL (reference sequence). The CDR3 is 12 amino acids. The germline V and J ends were trimmed by 6 bases and 5 bases, with 10 bases remaining between them. CDR3 loop: CASRDRGETQYF. The CDR3 DNA reads as TGTGCCAGCAGGGACAGAGGCGAGACCCAGTACTTC.

V is TRBV7-2 and J is TRBJ1-1; TRBD1 might be the D (5 bases). The CDR3 covers 13 residues. Per the germline V gene, CDR1 is SGHTA and CDR2 is FQGNSA. V was pared by 6 bases and J by 1 base, with 9 bases between. The DNA for the CDR3 is TGTGCCAGCAGGGAGGGGAGGAACACTGAAGCTTTCTTT. This sequence encodes CASREGRNTEAFF.

The chain links TRBV6-6 to TRBJ1-1; D is undetermined. This CDR3 has 14 residues. V was pared by 0 bases and J by 3 bases, with 8 bases between. Per the germline V gene, CDR1 is MNHNY and CDR2 is SVGAGI (reference sequence). The CDR3, as DNA: TGTGCCAGCAGTTACTCATTAGGAGACACTGAAGCTTTCTTT. Translation: CASSYSLGDTEAFF.

This chain uses TRBV19 with TRBJ1-2, with a possible D match to TRBD1 (5 bases). Germline V gene lookup returns CDR1 LNHDA and CDR2 SQIVND (reference sequence). The CDR3 spans 12 residues. Trimming removed 7 bases at V and 7 bases at J, with 13 bases between. The CDR3 reads CASKGQRPGYTF. The CDR3 coding sequence is TGTGCCAGTAAGGGGCAAAGACCTGGCTACACCTTC.

The rearrangement joins TRBV29-1 to TRBJ2-3; D perhaps matches TRBD2 (7 bases). The ends were cut back, 8 bases at V and 6 bases at J, with 18 bases in the middle. The CDR3 length is 13 residues. The V gene's germline CDR1 is SQVTM and CDR2 ANQGSEA. CDR3 in DNA: TGCAGCTTACGAGGGGGGGTAACGGATACGCAGTATTTT. Translation: CSLRGGVTDTQYF.

V is TRBV18 and J is TRBJ1-2; D uncertain. The CDR3 spans 14 residues. Germline loops: CDR1 KGHSH, CDR2 LQKENI. The V gene lost 1 base and the J gene lost 3 bases, with 9 bases spanning the gap. The CDR3 coding sequence is TGTGCCAGCTCACCACGGGAGTTAGACTATGGCTACACCTTC. Its protein product is CASSPRELDYGYTF.

V usage is TRBV4-2 and J usage is TRBJ2-1, with TRBD2 matching over 11 bases. The germline CDR1 and CDR2 sequences are LGHNA and YNFKEQ. V gave up 4 bases and J gave up 0 bases; unmatched junction bases: 17. The CDR3 length is 21 residues. The CDR3 spells CASSPEISGGALASSYNEQFF. CDR3 DNA: TGTGCCAGCAGCCCGGAAATTAGCGGGGGGGCCCTTGCCTCCTCCTACAATGAGCAGTTCTTC.

This clone was recorded once. The chain couples TRBV3-1 (or the pseudogene TRBV3-2) to TRBJ1-3; possibly TRBD1 for D (5 bases). The CDR3 consists of 16 residues. V lost 4 bases and J lost 5, with 18 bases in between. From germline, CDR1 is LGHDT and CDR2 YNNKEL (reference sequence). CDR3 bases: TGTGCCAGCAGCCCCTGGGGAGGGGATAAAAGAAACACCATATATTTT. This gives the protein CASSPWGGDKRNTIYF.

The chain uses TRBV11-2 and TRBJ2-2; D is unclear. The V gene lost 3 bases and the J gene lost 7 bases, with 6 bases spanning the gap. Germline V gives CDR1 SGHAT, CDR2 FQNNGV. This CDR3 has 12 residues. In nucleotides, the CDR3 is TGTGCCAGCAGCTTCCCCTACGGGGAGCTGTTTTTT. Amino acid sequence: CASSFPYGELFF.

The V gene is TRBV6-5, the J gene TRBJ1-5; D might be TRBD1 (5 bases). Germline-derived CDR1 and CDR2 are MNHEY and SVGAGI. The CDR3 spans 13 residues. V shed 6 bases and J shed 0 bases, with 6 bases lying between them. CDR3 nucleotides: TGTGCCAGCAGAGGGGATAGCAATCAGCCCCAGCATTTT. Its protein product is CASRGDSNQPQHF.

CDR3 residues: CASSYGTSGGAYEQYF. As DNA, the CDR3 is TGTGCCAGCAGTTATGGAACTAGCGGGGGGGCCTACGAGCAGTACTTC. The V call is TRBV6-6, the J call TRBJ2-7; 13 bases map to TRBD2. The CDR3 has 16 residues. Germline assignment: CDR1 MNHNY and CDR2 SVGAGI (reference sequence). The V and J ends lost 3 bases and 2 bases, in that order; junction bases with no gene match: 4.

This rearrangement joins TRBV2 to TRBJ1-4; TRBD1 is a possible D gene (6 bases). Germline V lookup: CDR1 SNHLY, CDR2 FYNNEI. The CDR3 is 14 amino acids. V lost 8 bases and J lost 2, with 12 bases in between. The CDR3 bases are TGTGCCAGCGCCAGGGGCACGACTAATGAAAAACTGTTTTTT. Translating gives CASARGTTNEKLFF. The whole variable domain, filled in from reference TRBV2 and TRBJ1-4, reads EPEVTQTPSHQVTQMGQEVILRCVPISNHLYFYWYRQILGQKVEFLVSFYNNEISEKSEIFDDQFSVERPDGSNFTLKIRSTKLEDSAMYFCASARGTTNEKLFFGSGTQLSVL.

The chain combines TRBV7-9 with TRBJ2-2; 8 bases match TRBD2. In germline, CDR1 is SEHNR, CDR2 FQNEAQ (reference sequence). CDR3 length: 14 residues. The ends lost 10 bases at V and 5 bases at J; junction bases unmatched: 9. The CDR3 nucleotides read TGTGCCACCTATTACGGGGGGGCGACCGGGGAGCTGTTTTTT. Protein: CATYYGGATGELFF.

V usage is TRBV19 and J usage is TRBJ1-4; 7 positions match TRBD1. V lost 9 bases and J lost 8; bases outside the gene matches: 9. Germline-derived CDR1 and CDR2 are LNHDA and SQIVND (reference sequence). This CDR3 spans 13 amino acids. CDR3 amino acids: CASGTDSREKLFF. The CDR3 coding sequence is TGTGCCAGCGGGACAGATTCGAGAGAAAAACTGTTTTTT. The whole variable domain, remainder taken from reference TRBV19 and TRBJ1-4, is DGGITQSPKYLFRKEGQNVTLSCEQNLNHDAMYWYRQDPGQGLRLIYYSQIVNDFQKGDIAEGYSVSREKKESFPLTVTSAQKNPTAFYLCASGTDSREKLFFGSGTQLSVL.

The chain combines TRBV12-3 or TRBV12-4 with TRBJ1-6; the D gene is possibly TRBD1 (5 bases). Trimming pared 7 bases from V and 6 bases from J, leaving 10 bases between. CDR3 length equals 13 residues. The CDR3 region is CASNQGANSPLHF. For the CDR3, the DNA is TGTGCCAGCAATCAAGGGGCTAATTCACCCCTCCACTTT.

The chain joins TRBV5-1 to TRBJ2-5, with D perhaps TRBD2 (6 bases). The CDR3 is made up of 14 amino acids. The germline CDR1 and CDR2 sequences are SGHRS and YFSETQ. Trimming left V 0 bases short and J 5 bases short, with 11 bases between. The CDR3 nucleotides read TGCGCCAGCAGCTTGGACGAGGGGAGGGAGACCCAGTACTTC. Its translation is CASSLDEGRETQYF.

This sequence joins TRBV5-1 and TRBJ2-1, with 7 bases aligning to TRBD2. The V gene's germline CDR1 is SGHRS and CDR2 YFSETQ. With V trimmed by 0 bases and J by 10 bases, 13 bases remained unmatched. The CDR3 runs 16 residues. CDR3 protein: CASSLAPRRGSQEQFF. For the CDR3, the DNA is TGCGCCAGCAGCTTGGCCCCAAGGCGGGGGTCCCAAGAGCAGTTCTTC.

The J gene is TRBJ1-2, the V gene TRBV28, with D possibly being TRBD1 (5 bases). Germline CDR1 reads MDHEN; CDR2 reads SYDVKM. Trimming removed 6 bases at V and 8 bases at J, with 19 bases between. The CDR3 has 14 residues. In nucleotides, the CDR3 is TGTGCCAGCAGCTCCCCGGGGGGTAGAATAGGCTACACCTTC. Protein sequence: CASSSPGGRIGYTF.